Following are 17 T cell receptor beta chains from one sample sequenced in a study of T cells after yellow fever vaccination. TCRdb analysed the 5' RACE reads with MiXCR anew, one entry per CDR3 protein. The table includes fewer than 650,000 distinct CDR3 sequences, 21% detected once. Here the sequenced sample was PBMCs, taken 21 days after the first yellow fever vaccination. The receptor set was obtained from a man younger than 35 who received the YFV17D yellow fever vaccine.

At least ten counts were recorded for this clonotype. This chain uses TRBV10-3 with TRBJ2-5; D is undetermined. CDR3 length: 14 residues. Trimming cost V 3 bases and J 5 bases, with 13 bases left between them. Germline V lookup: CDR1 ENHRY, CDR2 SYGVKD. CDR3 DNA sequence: TGTGCCATCAGTGACCTCGACCCGCCGGAGACCCAGTACTTC. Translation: CAISDLDPPETQYF.

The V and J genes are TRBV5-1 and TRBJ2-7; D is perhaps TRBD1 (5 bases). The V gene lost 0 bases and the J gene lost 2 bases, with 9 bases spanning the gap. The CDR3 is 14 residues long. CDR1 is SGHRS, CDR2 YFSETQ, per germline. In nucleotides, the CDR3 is TGCGCCAGCAGCTTGGCTGTAGGGGCCTACGAGCAGTACGTC. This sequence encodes CASSLAVGAYEQYV.

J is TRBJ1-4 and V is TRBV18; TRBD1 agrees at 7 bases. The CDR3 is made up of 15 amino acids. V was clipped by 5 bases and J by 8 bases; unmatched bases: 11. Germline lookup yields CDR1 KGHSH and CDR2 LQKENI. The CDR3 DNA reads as TGTGCCAGCTCATTGGGGACAGCGTTAAAGGAAAAACTGTTTTTT. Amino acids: CASSLGTALKEKLFF.

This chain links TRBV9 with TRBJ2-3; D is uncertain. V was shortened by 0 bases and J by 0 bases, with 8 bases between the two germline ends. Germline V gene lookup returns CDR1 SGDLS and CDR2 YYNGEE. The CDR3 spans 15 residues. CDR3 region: CASSVEASSTDTQYF. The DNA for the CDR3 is TGTGCCAGCAGCGTAGAAGCTTCTAGCACAGATACGCAGTATTTT.

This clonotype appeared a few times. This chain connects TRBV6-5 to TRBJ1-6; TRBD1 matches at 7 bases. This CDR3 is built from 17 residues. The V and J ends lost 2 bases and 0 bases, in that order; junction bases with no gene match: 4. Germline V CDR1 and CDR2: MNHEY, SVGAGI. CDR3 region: CASSYATGSSYNSPLHF. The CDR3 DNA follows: TGTGCCAGCAGTTACGCGACAGGGAGCTCCTATAATTCACCCCTCCACTTT.

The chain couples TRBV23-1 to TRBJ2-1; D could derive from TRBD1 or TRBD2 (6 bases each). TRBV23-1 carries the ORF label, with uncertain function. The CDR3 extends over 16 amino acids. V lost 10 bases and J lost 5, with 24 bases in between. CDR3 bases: TGCGCCACTCTCGGGGGCGAGCTCCCAGGGGACAATGAGCAGTTCTTC. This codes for CATLGGELPGDNEQFF.

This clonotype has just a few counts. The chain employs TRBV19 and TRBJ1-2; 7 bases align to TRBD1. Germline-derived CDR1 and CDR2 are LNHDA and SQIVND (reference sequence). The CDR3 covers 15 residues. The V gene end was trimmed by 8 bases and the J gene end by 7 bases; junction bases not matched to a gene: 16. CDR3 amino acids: CASAKWVAGGIGYTF. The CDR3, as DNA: TGTGCCAGTGCCAAATGGGTGGCAGGGGGGATTGGCTACACCTTC.

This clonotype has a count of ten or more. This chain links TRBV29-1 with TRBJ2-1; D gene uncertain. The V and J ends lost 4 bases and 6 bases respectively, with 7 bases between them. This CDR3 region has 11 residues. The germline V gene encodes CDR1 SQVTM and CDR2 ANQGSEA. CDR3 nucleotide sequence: TGCAGCGTTGTGCTTAGCAATGAGCAGTTCTTC. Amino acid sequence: CSVVLSNEQFF.

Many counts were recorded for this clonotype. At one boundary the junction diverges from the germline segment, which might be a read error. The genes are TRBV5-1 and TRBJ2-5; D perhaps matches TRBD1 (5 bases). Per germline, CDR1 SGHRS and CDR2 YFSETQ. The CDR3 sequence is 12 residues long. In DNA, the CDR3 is TGCGCCAGCAGCCACACACTGGACACGATTGTCTTC. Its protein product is CASSHTLDTIVF.

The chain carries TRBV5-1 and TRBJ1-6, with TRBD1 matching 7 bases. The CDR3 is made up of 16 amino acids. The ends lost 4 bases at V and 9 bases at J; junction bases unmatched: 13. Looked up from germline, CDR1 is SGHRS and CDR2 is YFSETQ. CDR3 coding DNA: TGCGCCAGCAGCCAGAGGGAGGGGGCAGGAATTTCACCCCTCCACTTT. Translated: CASSQREGAGISPLHF.

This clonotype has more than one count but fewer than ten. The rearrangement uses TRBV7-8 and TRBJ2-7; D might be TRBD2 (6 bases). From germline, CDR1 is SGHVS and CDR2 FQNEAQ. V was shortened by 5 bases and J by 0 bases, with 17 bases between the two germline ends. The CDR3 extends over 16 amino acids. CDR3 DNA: TGTGCCAGCAGCCTTTCGTCTCGGGAGAGCTCCTACGAGCAGTACTTC. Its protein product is CASSLSSRESSYEQYF.

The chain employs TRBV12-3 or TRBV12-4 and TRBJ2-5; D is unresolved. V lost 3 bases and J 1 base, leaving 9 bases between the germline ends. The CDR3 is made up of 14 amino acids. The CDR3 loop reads CASSFGEGQETQYF. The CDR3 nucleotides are TGTGCCAGCAGTTTTGGGGAAGGCCAAGAGACCCAGTACTTC.

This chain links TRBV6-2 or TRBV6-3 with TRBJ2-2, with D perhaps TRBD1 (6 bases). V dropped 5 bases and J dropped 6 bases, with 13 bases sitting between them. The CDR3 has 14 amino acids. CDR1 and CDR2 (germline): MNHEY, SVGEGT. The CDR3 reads CASSAQGFAGELFF. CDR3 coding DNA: TGTGCCAGCAGTGCTCAGGGGTTCGCCGGGGAGCTGTTTTTT.

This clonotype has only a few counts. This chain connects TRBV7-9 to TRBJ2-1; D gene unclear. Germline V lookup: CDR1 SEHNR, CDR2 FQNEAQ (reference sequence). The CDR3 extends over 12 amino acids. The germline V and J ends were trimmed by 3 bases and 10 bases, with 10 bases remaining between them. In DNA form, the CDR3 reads TGTGCCAGCAGCTTCCAGGCAACCGAGCAGTTCTTC. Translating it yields CASSFQATEQFF.

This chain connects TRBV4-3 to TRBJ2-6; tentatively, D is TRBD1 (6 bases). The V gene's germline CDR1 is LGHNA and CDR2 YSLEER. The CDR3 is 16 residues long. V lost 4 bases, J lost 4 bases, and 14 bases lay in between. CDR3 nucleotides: TGCGCCAGCAGCCCCGGACAGATGATGGGGGCCAACGTCCTGACTTTC. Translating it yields CASSPGQMMGANVLTF.

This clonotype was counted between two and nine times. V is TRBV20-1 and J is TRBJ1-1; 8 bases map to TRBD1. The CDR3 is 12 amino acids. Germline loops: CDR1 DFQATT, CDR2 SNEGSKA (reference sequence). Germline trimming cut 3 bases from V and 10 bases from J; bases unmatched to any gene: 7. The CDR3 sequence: CSARARDRRAFF. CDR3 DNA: TGCAGTGCTAGGGCAAGGGACAGGAGAGCTTTCTTT.

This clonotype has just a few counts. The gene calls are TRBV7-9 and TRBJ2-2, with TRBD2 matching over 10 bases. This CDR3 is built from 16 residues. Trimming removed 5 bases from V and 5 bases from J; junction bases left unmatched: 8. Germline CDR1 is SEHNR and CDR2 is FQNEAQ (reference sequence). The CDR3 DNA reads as TGTGCCAGCAGCCCTCCGGGACTAGCGTTTACCGGGGAGCTGTTTTTT. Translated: CASSPPGLAFTGELFF.